The 20 T cell receptor beta chains below all came from one sample that was sequenced in a study of blood T cell repertoires in COVID-19. The method was immunoSEQ multiplex PCR; TCRdb's version includes in-frame clones alone and lacks a portion of them. The sample includes roughly 300,000 clones, roughly nine tenths seen only once; the top ten take under 6.5%. The sequenced sample was peripheral blood. Source of these receptors: a young man who had recovered from COVID-19.

The rearrangement joins TRBV9 to TRBJ2-1; 8 bases match TRBD2. The J segment lost 0 bases and the V segment lost 4 bases, leaving 3 bases of the junction unmatched. The CDR3 has 15 residues. Germline-derived CDR1 and CDR2 are SGDLS and YYNGEE. CDR3 sequence: CASSIAGSSYNEQFF. DNA for the CDR3: TGTGCCAGCAGCATAGCGGGAAGCTCCTACAATGAGCAGTTCTTC. Looking up the rest from reference TRBV9 and TRBJ2-1 gives the full variable domain: DSGVTQTPKHLITATGQRVTLRCSPRSGDLSVYWYQQSLDQGLQFLIQYYNGEERAKGNILERFSAQQFPDLHSELNLSSLELGDSALYFCASSIAGSSYNEQFFGPGTRLTVL.

This chain connects TRBV19 to TRBJ1-1, with 7 bases identical to TRBD1. V gave up 6 bases and J gave up 5 bases; unmatched junction bases: 9. The CDR3 length is 14 residues. Germline CDR1 reads LNHDA; CDR2 reads SQIVND (reference sequence). CDR3 DNA sequence: TGTGCCAGTAGGACCCCAGGGGGAGGTACTGAAGCTTTCTTT. Its protein is CASRTPGGGTEAFF.

This clone appeared once. The chain is built from TRBV9 and TRBJ2-7; D is unclear. The CDR3 length is 14 residues. Germline CDR1 is SGDLS and CDR2 is YYNGEE. The V and J ends lost 1 base and 0 bases respectively, with 8 bases between them. CDR3 DNA: TGTGCCAGCAGCGTACAACCGAGCTCCTACGAGCAGTACTTC. Protein sequence: CASSVQPSSYEQYF.

V usage is TRBV4-1 and J usage is TRBJ1-1; tentatively, D is TRBD1 (5 bases). Trimming shortened V by 4 bases and J by 3 bases, and 15 bases separated the two germline ends. Germline CDR1 reads MGHRA; CDR2 reads YSYEKL. The CDR3 length is 15 residues. CDR3 nucleotide sequence: TGCGCCAGCAGCCTTCAAGGGGCGCCTGACACTGAAGCTTTCTTT. Its translation is CASSLQGAPDTEAFF.

V and J are TRBV6-5 and TRBJ1-2, with 8 bases lining up with TRBD1. CDR3 length: 15 residues. V lost 6 bases and J lost 2; bases outside the gene matches: 8. Germline V gene sequence: CDR1 MNHEY, CDR2 SVGAGI. CDR3: CASSSGTGVNYGYTF. The CDR3, as DNA: TGTGCCAGCAGCTCCGGGACAGGAGTCAACTATGGCTACACCTTC.

V usage is TRBV7-9 and J usage is TRBJ2-1; D unclear. Germline CDR1 reads SEHNR; CDR2 reads FQNEAQ (reference sequence). This CDR3 is 14 amino acids long. Trimming stripped 3 bases from V and 6 bases from J, with 12 bases between. CDR3 protein: CASSFPQLINEQFF. As DNA, the CDR3 is TGTGCCAGCAGCTTCCCACAGCTCATCAATGAGCAGTTCTTC.

The chain uses TRBV19 and TRBJ1-1; a possible D gene is TRBD1 (6 bases). Germline assignment: CDR1 LNHDA and CDR2 SQIVND (reference sequence). CDR3 size: 16 residues. The V and J ends lost 3 bases and 1 base respectively, with 15 bases between them. The CDR3 loop reads CASSMEQGGGNTEAFF. Written as DNA, the CDR3 is TGTGCCAGTAGTATGGAACAGGGAGGGGGGAACACTGAAGCTTTCTTT. Based on the CDR3 plus reference TRBV19 and TRBJ1-1, the full variable domain is DGGITQSPKYLFRKEGQNVTLSCEQNLNHDAMYWYRQDPGQGLRLIYYSQIVNDFQKGDIAEGYSVSREKKESFPLTVTSAQKNPTAFYLCASSMEQGGGNTEAFFGQGTRLTVV.

This chain uses TRBV4-2 with TRBJ2-1, with 13 bases lining up with TRBD2. Germline V CDR1 and CDR2: LGHNA, YNFKEQ. V lost 3 bases, J lost 8 bases, and 13 bases stayed unmatched. This CDR3 has 18 amino acids. The DNA of the CDR3 is TGTGCCAGCAGCCAGAGGGCCCTTACTAGCGGGGGGGCCTATGAGCAGTTCTTC. Its protein product is CASSQRALTSGGAYEQFF.

The CDR3 nucleotides read TGCGCCAGCAGCGCGGACAGGAGGGAGTTCTACGAGCAGTACTTC. It is translated as CASSADRREFYEQYF. The V gene is TRBV4-1, the J gene TRBJ2-7; weak D call: TRBD1 (7 bases). The CDR3 totals 15 residues. Germline-derived CDR1 and CDR2 are MGHRA and YSYEKL. Trimming pared 5 bases from V and 3 bases from J, leaving 17 bases between.

The CDR3 coding sequence is TGTGCCAGCTCACCTGGACAGGCCGAGACCCAGTACTTC. Translating it yields CASSPGQAETQYF. V and J are TRBV18 and TRBJ2-5; 7 nucleotides align to TRBD1. This CDR3 is built from 13 residues. Germline CDR1 KGHSH, CDR2 LQKENI. The J segment lost 5 bases and the V segment lost 3 bases, leaving 3 bases of the junction unmatched.

This chain uses TRBV10-3 with TRBJ1-4; no clear D. Trimming pared 4 bases from V and 0 bases from J, leaving 9 bases between. The germline V gene has CDR1 ENHRY and CDR2 SYGVKD. The length of the CDR3 is 15 residues. CDR3 coding DNA: TGTGCCATCAGTGGGTCATCTGCAACTAATGAAAAACTGTTTTTT. Amino acids: CAISGSSATNEKLFF.

This clone was picked up a small number of times. The rearrangement joins TRBV12-5 to TRBJ2-7, with TRBD2 as a possible D gene (6 bases). The CDR3 is made up of 14 amino acids. Germline assignment: CDR1 LGHNT and CDR2 FRNRAP. Trimming cost V 5 bases and J 5 bases, with 16 bases left between them. This CDR3 reads CASGSRRTTNEQYF. The CDR3 DNA follows: TGTGCTAGTGGTAGCAGGAGGACTACCAACGAGCAGTACTTC.

This chain links TRBV4-1 with TRBJ2-1; 9 bases match TRBD2. J lost 4 bases, V lost 0 bases, and 7 bases had no gene match. This CDR3 has 17 residues. The germline V gene has CDR1 MGHRA and CDR2 YSYEKL. The CDR3 here is CASSQEPYSGGYNEQFF. For the CDR3, the DNA is TGCGCCAGCAGCCAAGAACCCTATAGCGGGGGTTACAATGAGCAGTTCTTC.

The rearrangement links TRBV20-1 to TRBJ1-4; D is possibly TRBD1 (5 bases). CDR3 length: 14 amino acids. V was cut by 3 bases and J by 4 bases, with 12 bases left in between. Germline CDR1 and CDR2: DFQATT and SNEGSKA (reference sequence). CDR3 protein: CSASVSGGNEKLFF. CDR3 sequence (DNA): TGCAGTGCTAGTGTTTCGGGGGGTAATGAAAAACTGTTTTTT.

The V and J genes are TRBV27 and TRBJ2-7, with a tentative D call TRBD1 (5 bases). CDR1 and CDR2 (germline): MNHEY, SMNVEV (reference sequence). The V and J ends lost 1 base and 0 bases respectively, with 16 bases between them. The CDR3 consists of 17 residues. The CDR3 region is CASSLYRAGPNSYEQYF. CDR3 DNA: TGTGCCAGCAGTTTATATCGTGCAGGGCCCAACTCCTACGAGCAGTACTTC.

The chain couples TRBV27 to TRBJ2-7; 9 nucleotides agree with TRBD1. The germline V gene has CDR1 MNHEY and CDR2 SMNVEV (reference sequence). The trim removed 3 bases at V and 6 bases at J, leaving 9 bases unmatched. The CDR3 loop spans 15 amino acids. DNA of the CDR3: TGTGCCAGCAGTTTGGTAGGGACAGGGTACTCCGAGCAGTACTTC. Protein product: CASSLVGTGYSEQYF.

There are many counts of this clone. The chain has TRBV7-8 and TRBJ2-7; TRBD2 aligns across 10 bases. This CDR3 has 17 residues. The V segment lost 5 bases and the J segment 7 bases; nucleotides outside the gene matches: 17. Germline V lookup: CDR1 SGHVS, CDR2 FQNEAQ. As DNA, the CDR3 is TGTGCCAGCAGCCCTCGGCGTCGAAGCGGGGGGGCGCTTGAGCAGTACTTC. Residues: CASSPRRRSGGALEQYF. The full variable domain, completed using reference TRBV7-8 and TRBJ2-7, is GAGVSQSPRYKVAKRGQDVALRCDPISGHVSLFWYQQALGQGPEFLTYFQNEAQLDKSGLPSDRFFAERPEGSVSTLKIQRTQQEDSAVYLCASSPRRRSGGALEQYFGPGTRLTVT.

The rearrangement joins TRBV7-8 to TRBJ1-3; D is possibly TRBD1 (6 bases). The CDR3 has 15 residues. Looked up from germline, CDR1 is SGHVS and CDR2 is FQNEAQ. The ends were cut back, 6 bases at V and 0 bases at J, with 12 bases in the middle. In DNA form, the CDR3 reads TGTGCCAGCAGGGATGGGACAAACTCTGGAAACACCATATATTTT. It yields the protein CASRDGTNSGNTIYF.

The V call is TRBV29-1, the J call TRBJ2-7; no reliable D call. The CDR3 has 15 amino acids. Germline-derived CDR1 and CDR2 are SQVTM and ANQGSEA. V dropped 1 base and J dropped 1 base, with 14 bases sitting between them. As DNA, the CDR3 is TGCAGCGTTGAAGTCCACCAAACTGAATCCTACGAGCAGTACTTC. Amino acids: CSVEVHQTESYEQYF.

This chain links TRBV5-1 with TRBJ2-7; D perhaps matches TRBD2 (6 bases). The CDR3 is 13 residues long. The germline V and J ends were trimmed by 4 bases and 0 bases, with 8 bases remaining between them. CDR1 SGHRS and CDR2 YFSETQ come from the germline V gene. This chain's CDR3 is CASSGGISYEQYF. In nucleotides, the CDR3 is TGCGCCAGCAGCGGGGGGATCTCCTACGAGCAGTACTTC. The variable domain in full, completed from reference TRBV5-1 and TRBJ2-7, reads KAGVTQTPRYLIKTRGQQVTLSCSPISGHRSVSWYQQTPGQGLQFLFEYFSETQRNKGNFPGRFSGRQFSNSRSEMNVSTLELGDSALYLCASSGGISYEQYFGPGTRLTVT.